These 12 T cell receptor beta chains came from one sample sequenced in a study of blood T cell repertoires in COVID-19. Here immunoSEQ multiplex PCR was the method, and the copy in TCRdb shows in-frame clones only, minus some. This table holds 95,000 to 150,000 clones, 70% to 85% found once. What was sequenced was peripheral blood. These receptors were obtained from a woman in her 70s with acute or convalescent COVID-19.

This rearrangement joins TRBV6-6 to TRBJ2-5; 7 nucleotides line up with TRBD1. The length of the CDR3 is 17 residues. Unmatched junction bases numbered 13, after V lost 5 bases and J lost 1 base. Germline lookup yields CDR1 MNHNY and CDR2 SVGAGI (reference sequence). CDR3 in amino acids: CASSQRGRVNPQETQYF. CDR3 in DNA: TGTGCCAGCAGTCAAAGGGGGCGGGTGAACCCCCAAGAGACCCAGTACTTC.

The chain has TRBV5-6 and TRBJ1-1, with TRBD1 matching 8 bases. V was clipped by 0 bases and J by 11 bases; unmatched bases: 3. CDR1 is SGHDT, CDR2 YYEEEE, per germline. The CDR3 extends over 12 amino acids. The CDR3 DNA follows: TGTGCCAGCAGCTTGGCGACAGGGGACGCTTTCTTT. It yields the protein CASSLATGDAFF.

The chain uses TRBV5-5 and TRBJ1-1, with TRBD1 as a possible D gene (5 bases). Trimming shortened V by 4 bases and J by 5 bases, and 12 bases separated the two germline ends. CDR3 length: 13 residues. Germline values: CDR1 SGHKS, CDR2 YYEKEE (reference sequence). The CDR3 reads CASSRYQGTEAFF. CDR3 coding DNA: TGTGCCAGCAGCCGATATCAGGGAACTGAAGCTTTCTTT.

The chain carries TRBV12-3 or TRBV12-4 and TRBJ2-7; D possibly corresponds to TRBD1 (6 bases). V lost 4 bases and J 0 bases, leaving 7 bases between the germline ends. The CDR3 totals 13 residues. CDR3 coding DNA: TGTGCCAGCAGTTCGGACAGCTCCTACGAGCAGTACTTC. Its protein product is CASSSDSSYEQYF.

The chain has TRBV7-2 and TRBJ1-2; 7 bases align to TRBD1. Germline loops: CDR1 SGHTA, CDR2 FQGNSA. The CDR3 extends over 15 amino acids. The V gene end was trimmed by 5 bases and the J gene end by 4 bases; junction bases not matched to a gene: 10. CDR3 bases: TGTGCCAGCAGCCTGATGAGGGGGCAGGGCTATGGCTACACCTTC. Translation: CASSLMRGQGYGYTF.

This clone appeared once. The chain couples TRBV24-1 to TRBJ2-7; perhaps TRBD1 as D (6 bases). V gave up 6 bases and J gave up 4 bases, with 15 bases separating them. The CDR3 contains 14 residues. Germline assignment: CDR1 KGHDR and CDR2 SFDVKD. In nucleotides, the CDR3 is TGTGCCACCAGTTACAGGGACGACTATTACGAGCAGTACGTC. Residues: CATSYRDDYYEQYV.

CDR3 sequence (DNA): TGTGCCAGCAGTGCGGAGTTAAACTATGGCTACACCTTC. As protein: CASSAELNYGYTF. The V gene is TRBV5-5, the J gene TRBJ1-2, with D hard to call. The CDR3 is 13 amino acids. V was shortened by 5 bases and J by 2 bases, with 10 bases between the two germline ends. Germline CDR1 is SGHKS and CDR2 is YYEKEE (reference sequence).

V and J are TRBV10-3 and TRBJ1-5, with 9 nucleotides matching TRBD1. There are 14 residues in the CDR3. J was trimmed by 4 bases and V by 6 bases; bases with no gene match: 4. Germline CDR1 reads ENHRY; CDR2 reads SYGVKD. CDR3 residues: CAIRGTGINQPQHF. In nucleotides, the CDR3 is TGTGCCATCAGGGGGACAGGGATTAATCAGCCCCAGCATTTT.

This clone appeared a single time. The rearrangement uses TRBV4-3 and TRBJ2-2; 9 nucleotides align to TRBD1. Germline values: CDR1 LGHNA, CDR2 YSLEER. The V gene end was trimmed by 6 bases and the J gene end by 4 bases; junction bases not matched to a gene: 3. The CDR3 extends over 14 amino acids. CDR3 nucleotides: TGCGCCAGCAGTACGACAGGGGGCACCGGGGAGCTGTTTTTT. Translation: CASSTTGGTGELFF.

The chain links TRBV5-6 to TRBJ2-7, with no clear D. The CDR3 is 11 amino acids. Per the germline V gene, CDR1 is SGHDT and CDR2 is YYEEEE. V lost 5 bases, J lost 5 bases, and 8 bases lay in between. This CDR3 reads CASSSFHEQYF. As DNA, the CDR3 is TGTGCCAGCAGTTCTTTCCACGAGCAGTACTTC.

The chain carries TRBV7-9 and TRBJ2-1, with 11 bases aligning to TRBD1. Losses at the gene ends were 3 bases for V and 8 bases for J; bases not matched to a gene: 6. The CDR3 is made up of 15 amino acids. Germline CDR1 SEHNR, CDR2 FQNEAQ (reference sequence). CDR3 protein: CASSFGQGAIDEQFF. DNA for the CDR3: TGTGCCAGCAGCTTCGGACAGGGGGCGATCGATGAGCAGTTCTTC.

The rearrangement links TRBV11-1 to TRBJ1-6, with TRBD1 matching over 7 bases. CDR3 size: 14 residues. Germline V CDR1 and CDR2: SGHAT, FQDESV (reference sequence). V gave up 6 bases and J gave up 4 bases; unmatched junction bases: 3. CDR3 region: CASSRQGYNSPLHF. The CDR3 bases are TGTGCCAGCAGTAGACAGGGATATAATTCACCCCTCCACTTT.